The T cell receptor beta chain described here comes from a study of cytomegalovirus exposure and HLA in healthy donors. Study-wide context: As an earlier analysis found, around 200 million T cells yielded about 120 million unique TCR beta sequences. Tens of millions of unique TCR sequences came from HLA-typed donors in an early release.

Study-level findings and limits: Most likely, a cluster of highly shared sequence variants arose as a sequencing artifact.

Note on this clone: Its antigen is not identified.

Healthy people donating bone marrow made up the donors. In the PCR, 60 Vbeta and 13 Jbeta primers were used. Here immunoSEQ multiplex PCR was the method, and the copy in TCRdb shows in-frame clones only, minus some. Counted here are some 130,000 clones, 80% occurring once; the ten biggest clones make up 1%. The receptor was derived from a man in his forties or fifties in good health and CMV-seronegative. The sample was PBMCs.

The CDR3 sequence is CASSLQGAETEAFF. As DNA, the CDR3 is TGTGCCAGCAGCTTACAGGGGGCAGAGACTGAAGCTTTCTTT. The V call is TRBV7-3, the J call TRBJ1-1, with TRBD1 matching over 8 bases. V dropped 2 bases and J dropped 5; count of bases not matched to a gene: 4. Germline lookup yields CDR1 SGHTA and CDR2 FQGTGA. This CDR3 region has 14 residues.